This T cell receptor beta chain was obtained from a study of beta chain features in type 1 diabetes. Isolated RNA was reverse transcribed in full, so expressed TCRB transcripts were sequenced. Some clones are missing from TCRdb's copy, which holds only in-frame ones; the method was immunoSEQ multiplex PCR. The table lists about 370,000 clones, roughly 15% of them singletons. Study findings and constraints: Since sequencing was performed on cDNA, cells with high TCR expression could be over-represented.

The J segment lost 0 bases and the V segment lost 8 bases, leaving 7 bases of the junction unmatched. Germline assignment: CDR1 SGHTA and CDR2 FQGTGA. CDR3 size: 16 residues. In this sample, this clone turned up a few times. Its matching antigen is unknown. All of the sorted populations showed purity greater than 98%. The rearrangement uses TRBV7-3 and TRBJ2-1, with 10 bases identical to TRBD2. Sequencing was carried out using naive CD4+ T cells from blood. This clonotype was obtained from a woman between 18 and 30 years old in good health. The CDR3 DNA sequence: TGTGCCAGCGGGTTTTTAGCGGGGGGCTCCTACAATGAGCAGTTCTTC. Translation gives CASGFLAGGSYNEQFF. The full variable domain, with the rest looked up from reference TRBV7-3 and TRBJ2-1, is GAGVSQTPSNKVTEKGKYVELRCDPISGHTALYWYRQSLGQGPEFLIYFQGTGAADDSGLPNDRFFAVRPEGSVSTLKIQRTERGDSAVYLCASGFLAGGSYNEQFFGPGTRLTVL.